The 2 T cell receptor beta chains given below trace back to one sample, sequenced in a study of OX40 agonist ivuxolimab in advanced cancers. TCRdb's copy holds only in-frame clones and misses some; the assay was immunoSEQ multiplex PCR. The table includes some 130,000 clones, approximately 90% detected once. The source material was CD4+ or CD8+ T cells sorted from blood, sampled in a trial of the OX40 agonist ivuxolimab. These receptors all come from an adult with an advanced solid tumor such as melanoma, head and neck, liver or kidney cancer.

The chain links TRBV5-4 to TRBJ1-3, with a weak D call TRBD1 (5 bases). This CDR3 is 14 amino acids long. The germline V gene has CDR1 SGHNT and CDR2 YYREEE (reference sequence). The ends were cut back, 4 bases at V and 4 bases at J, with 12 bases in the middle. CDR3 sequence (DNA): TGTGCCAGCAGCCCTGGAGGGGTAGGAAACACCATATATTTT. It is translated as CASSPGGVGNTIYF. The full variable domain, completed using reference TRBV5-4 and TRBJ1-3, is ETGVTQSPTHLIKTRGQQVTLRCSSQSGHNTVSWYQQALGQGPQFIFQYYREEENGRGNFPPRFSGLQFPNYSSELNVNALELDDSALYLCASSPGGVGNTIYFGEGSWLTVV.

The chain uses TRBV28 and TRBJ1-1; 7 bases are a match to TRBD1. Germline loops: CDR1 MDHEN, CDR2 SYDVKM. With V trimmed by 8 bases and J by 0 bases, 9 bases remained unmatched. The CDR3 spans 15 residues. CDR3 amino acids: CASRSGTALNTEAFF. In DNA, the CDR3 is TGTGCCAGCCGATCCGGGACAGCGTTGAACACTGAAGCTTTCTTT.